The clone carrying this T cell receptor beta chain showed up just a few times. Its antigen is still unknown. This sample stems from a study of response to subunit inactivated influenza vaccine. General study results and limits: The authors proposed limited new T cell recruitment per seasonal influenza vaccination.

The CDR3 covers 14 residues. Germline V gene lookup returns CDR1 MDHEN and CDR2 SYDVKM. The V and J ends lost 8 bases and 2 bases respectively, with 16 bases between them. TCRdb analysed the RT-PCR reads with MiXCR anew, one entry per CDR3 protein. The data contain 550,000 to 800,000 distinct CDR3 sequences, more than 11% of them seen just once; the ten biggest clones take up around 6.5%. The source was PBMCs from blood, collected roughly 2 weeks before vaccination. This sequence was found in a man aged 45-60 years who received an inactivated influenza vaccine. The chain links TRBV28 to TRBJ2-7; D remains unclear. CDR3 DNA: TGTGCCAGCTCCTCCGGCCAGCTTGCCTACGAGCAGTACTTC. Translating gives CASSSGQLAYEQYF. The whole variable domain, filled in from reference TRBV28 and TRBJ2-7, reads DVKVTQSSRYLVKRTGEKVFLECVQDMDHENMFWYRQDPGLGLRLIYFSYDVKMKEKGDIPEGYSVSREKKERFSLILESASTNQTSMYLCASSSGQLAYEQYFGPGTRLTVT.